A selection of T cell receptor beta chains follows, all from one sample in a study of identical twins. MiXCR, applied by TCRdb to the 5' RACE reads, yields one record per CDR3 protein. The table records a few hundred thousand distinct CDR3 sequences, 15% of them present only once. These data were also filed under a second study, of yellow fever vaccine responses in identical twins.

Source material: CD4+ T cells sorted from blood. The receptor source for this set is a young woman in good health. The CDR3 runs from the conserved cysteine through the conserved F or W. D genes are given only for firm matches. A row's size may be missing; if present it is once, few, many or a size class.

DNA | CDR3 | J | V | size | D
TGTGCCAGCAGTTTAACGCGGGAGCGGAGCACAGATACGCAGTATTTT | CASSLTRERSTDTQYF | TRBJ2-3 | TRBV27 | few | TRBD2
TGTGCCAGCAGCTCCCAGCAGGGGAGCTATGGCTACACCTTC | CASSSQQGSYGYTF | TRBJ1-2 | TRBV5-5 | few | -
TGTGCCAGCAGAACACTAGCGGAGGAGCAGTTCTTC | CASRTLAEEQFF | TRBJ2-1 | TRBV7-9 | many | TRBD2
TGCGCCAGCAGCTTGGCCGTGGACGGTAGCGGGAGTAGTGAGACCCAGTACTTC | CASSLAVDGSGSSETQYF | TRBJ2-5 | TRBV5-1 | - | TRBD2
TGTGCCAGCAGCCTTGGACGGGATACGCAGTATTTT | CASSLGRDTQYF | TRBJ2-3 | TRBV7-6 | many | -
TGTGCCAGCAGCCCCGGGACTAGCGGGGCGAACACCGGGGAGCTGTTTTTT | CASSPGTSGANTGELFF | TRBJ2-2 | TRBV5-6 | - | TRBD2
TGCAGTGCTACAAAGGGGTTCTCTGGCGAGCAGTACTTC | CSATKGFSGEQYF | TRBJ2-7 | TRBV20-1 | few | -
TGCAGTGCCCCCTCGTTCGGGAGTTCGGGCAATGAGCAGTTCTTC | CSAPSFGSSGNEQFF | TRBJ2-1 | TRBV20-1 | few | -
TGCGCCAGCAGCCAAGGCAGGGCTCGCACAGATACGCAGTATTTT | CASSQGRARTDTQYF | TRBJ2-3 | TRBV4-1 | - | -
TGTGCCAGCAGCCAAGGCCTAGCGGAATACGAGCAGTACTTC | CASSQGLAEYEQYF | TRBJ2-7 | TRBV4-2 | many | TRBD2
TGCAGTGCTAGGCCCACCGGGACAGGGGATTACGAGCAGTACTTC | CSARPTGTGDYEQYF | TRBJ2-7 | TRBV20-1 | - | TRBD1
TGTGCCACCAGTGATGGGGGGTTGAGCAATCAGCCCCAGCATTTT | CATSDGGLSNQPQHF | TRBJ1-5 | TRBV24-1 | few | -
TGTGCCAGCAGTCCCTCTAGCGGGGGGGCCTACAATGAGCAGTTCTTC | CASSPSSGGAYNEQFF | TRBJ2-1 | TRBV28 | - | TRBD2
TGTGCCAGCAGCCAAGAGGGACTAGCGGGGGACAATGAGCAGTTCTTC | CASSQEGLAGDNEQFF | TRBJ2-1 | TRBV3-1 | - | TRBD2
TGTGCCACCTCAGGGGGCGACCTACTCCCGAATTCACCCCTCCACTTT | CATSGGDLLPNSPLHF | TRBJ1-6 | TRBV28 | few | TRBD1
TGTGCCAGCAGTCCCGGACTAGCGGGGGGGCAGCCAGATACGCAGTATTTT | CASSPGLAGGQPDTQYF | TRBJ2-3 | TRBV27 | few | TRBD2
TGTGCCAGCAGACAGGGGGGAAAAGAGACCCAGTACTTC | CASRQGGKETQYF | TRBJ2-5 | TRBV28 | - | TRBD1
TGTGCCAGCAGCCCCCGACAGTTCCCTAACACTGAAGCTTTCTTT | CASSPRQFPNTEAFF | TRBJ1-1 | TRBV7-9 | - | -
TGCAGCGTTGCCTTTGCGGGAGGGCCAGGGGAGCAGTTCTTC | CSVAFAGGPGEQFF | TRBJ2-1 | TRBV29-1 | - | TRBD2
TGCGCCAGCAGCTTCAGCGGAGCCAGGAATGAGCAGTTCTTC | CASSFSGARNEQFF | TRBJ2-1 | TRBV5-1 | few | -
TGTGCCAGCAGCACCAAACAGATTAATAGCAATCAGCCCCAGCATTTT | CASSTKQINSNQPQHF | TRBJ1-5 | TRBV28 | many | -
TGTGCCAGCAGCCCCCTGAATACGAGAGAGACCCAGTACTTC | CASSPLNTRETQYF | TRBJ2-5 | TRBV7-2 | - | -
TGTGCCAGCAGTTTATATCAGCCCCAGCATTTT | CASSLYQPQHF | TRBJ1-5 | TRBV12-3/TRBV12-4 | - | -
TGTGCCATCAGCCCAGTCGGGAGGGGTTTAGCCAAAAACATTCAGTACTTC | CAISPVGRGLAKNIQYF | TRBJ2-4 | TRBV10-3 | few | TRBD2
TGCGCCAGCAGCCAAGATGTAGGGCAGGTTTACTATGGCTACACCTTC | CASSQDVGQVYYGYTF | TRBJ1-2 | TRBV4-1 | - | -
TGTGCCAGCACCCAGAGGGGATGGACTGAAGCTTTCTTT | CASTQRGWTEAFF | TRBJ1-1 | TRBV7-2 | few | -
TGTGCCAGCAGCCTATCCGGGACAGGGGAATATGGCTACACCTTC | CASSLSGTGEYGYTF | TRBJ1-2 | TRBV6-1 | many | TRBD1
TGTGCCAGCAGTGACCCCGCGTTCGACAAATCCTACACCTTC | CASSDPAFDKSYTF | TRBJ1-2 | TRBV6-1 | - | -
TGTGCCAGCAGTAGAAGCGGGAGTGATGAGACCCAGTACTTC | CASSRSGSDETQYF | TRBJ2-5 | TRBV12-3/TRBV12-4 | - | TRBD2
TGTGCCAGCAGCCTCGGTCCGTACTCCTACGAGCAGTACTTC | CASSLGPYSYEQYF | TRBJ2-7 | TRBV3-1 | few | -
TGTGCCAGCAGGTTCGACATCACCTACGAGCAGTACTTC | CASRFDITYEQYF | TRBJ2-7 | TRBV28 | - | -
TGTGCCAGCACGTCCGGGACAGGGGGCCTCACCGGGGAGCTGTTTTTT | CASTSGTGGLTGELFF | TRBJ2-2 | TRBV7-9 | - | TRBD1
TGCAGTGCTTCCCTCTTTTACAATGAGCAGTTCTTC | CSASLFYNEQFF | TRBJ2-1 | TRBV20-1 | few | -
TGCAGTGCTAGAGCGGGCTATGGCTACACCTTC | CSARAGYGYTF | TRBJ1-2 | TRBV20-1 | - | -
TGTGCCAGCAGCTCACAGCCCCAAGAGACCCAGTACTTC | CASSSQPQETQYF | TRBJ2-5 | TRBV7-3 | - | -
TGTGCCAGCAGCTTAGGGGCTAGCGGGATAGTTGTCAATGAGCAGTTCTTC | CASSLGASGIVVNEQFF | TRBJ2-1 | TRBV7-6 | many | TRBD2
TGTGCCACCAGCAGAGATGTGGGAATAAGCTCTGGAAACACCATATATTTT | CATSRDVGISSGNTIYF | TRBJ1-3 | TRBV15 | few | -
TGTGCCAGCAGCTTACAGGGGGCGCAGAATTCACCCCTCCACTTT | CASSLQGAQNSPLHF | TRBJ1-6 | TRBV7-8 | few | TRBD1
TGCGCCAGCAGCGAGGGGGTAACCTATAATTCACCCCTCCACTTT | CASSEGVTYNSPLHF | TRBJ1-6 | TRBV5-1 | - | -